This T cell receptor beta chain was identified in a study of T cells in Graves' hyperthyroidism and ophthalmopathy. Study at large: Peripheral blood was collected at initial diagnosis, before any treatment.

Uncontrolled infections, other autoimmune diseases, pregnancy or lactation led to exclusion of patients. Cells are PBMCs isolated from more than 8.5 ml of fresh blood. This clonotype was seen at least ten times. Its specificity is unknown. TCR beta CDR3 regions were amplified from RNA transcripts. First-round RT-PCR of the TCR CDR3 relied on the HTBI primer set. TCRdb reprocessed the multiplex PCR reads via MiXCR and lists one record per CDR3 protein. This sample has under 400,000 distinct CDR3 sequences, with roughly 13% found just once. General observations from the study: Most thyroid clonotypes expanded above 0.001 were also detected in blood.

From germline, CDR1 is DFQATT and CDR2 SNEGSKA (reference sequence). The CDR3 runs to 13 residues. V shed 1 base and J shed 4 bases, with 8 bases lying between them. This chain uses TRBV20-1 with TRBJ1-3; D remains unclear. This sequence was found in a woman aged 60-70 years with Graves' hyperthyroidism. Specimen: blood. Written as DNA, the CDR3 is TGCAGTGCTAGAGTGTCAGAGGGAAACACCATATATTTT. Translation: CSARVSEGNTIYF.